This T cell receptor beta chain was sequenced for a study of blood T cell repertoires in COVID-19. Study in general: Sites across the United States, Italy and Spain contributed samples from acute and convalescent COVID-19. Nucleic acid was either cDNA or gDNA, and it came from T cells, B-cell-depleted T cells, or PBMCs.

As originally analysed: Estimated nucleated cell counts came from reference gene primer amplification. Produced via immunoSEQ multiplex PCR; TCRdb's table is partial and in-frame only. That table gives V, J and clone size, and the DNA gave D and trimming. The data hold about 210,000 clones, with around 88% observed a single time. CDR1 is MGHDK and CDR2 is SYGVNS in the germline V gene. The CDR3 spans 14 residues. J lost 1 base, V lost 4 bases, and 0 bases had no gene match. The chain combines TRBV25-1 with TRBJ2-3, with TRBD1 matching over 9 bases. The sequence came from a man aged 50-59 years with active or convalescent COVID-19. What was sequenced was peripheral blood. The CDR3 coding sequence is TGTGCCAGCAGTGGGGACAGGGGCACAGATACGCAGTATTTT. Its protein product is CASSGDRGTDTQYF.